These 18 T cell receptor beta chains came from one sample sequenced in a study of molecular identifiers for immune sequencing clone quantification. Each CDR3 protein gets one entry after TCRdb re-called the PCR reads with MiXCR. The data show over 600,000 distinct CDR3 sequences, with about 20% seen just once and 0.7% to 1% held by the top ten. Sequenced sample: naive CD8+ T cells from blood, with Jurkat cell RNA spiked in. Subset indicated: FACS-sorted CD8+CD4-CCR7+CD45RA+ naive T cells. Every receptor here comes from a human donor in good health. Some libraries in this study had Jurkat cell RNA spiked in.

This clonotype showed up many times. The V gene is TRBV6-5, the J gene TRBJ2-7, with a weak D call TRBD1 (6 bases). Trimming pared 2 bases from V and 4 bases from J, leaving 9 bases between. The CDR3 is 13 residues long. CDR1 is MNHEY, CDR2 SVGAGI, per germline. The CDR3 DNA follows: TGTGCCAGCAGTTACGCCGGACAGTACGAGCAGTACTTC. This sequence encodes CASSYAGQYEQYF.

This clonotype showed up many times. The rearrangement links TRBV7-9 to TRBJ2-1; D not certain. Trimming cost V 7 bases and J 12 bases, with 13 bases left between them. CDR1 and CDR2 (germline): SEHNR, FQNEAQ (reference sequence). The length of the CDR3 is 11 residues. CDR3 nucleotide sequence: TGTGCCAGCAAGGACCTGCTGGGGCAGTTCTTC. The encoded protein is CASKDLLGQFF.

The rearrangement links TRBV7-8 to TRBJ2-7, with 8 bases matching TRBD2. This CDR3 is 15 amino acids long. Germline-derived CDR1 and CDR2 are SGHVS and FQNEAQ. Trimming removed 5 bases from V and 3 bases from J; junction bases left unmatched: 9. The CDR3 DNA sequence: TGTGCCAGCAGCGTCAGTCGGGAGGGGGTCTACGAGCAGTACTTC. This gives the protein CASSVSREGVYEQYF.

Concerning this clonotype: This may be a read error, as it is one base from a much larger clone. The chain is built from TRBV5-4 and TRBJ2-7; weak D call: TRBD2 (6 bases). V lost 0 bases and J lost 2, with 18 bases in between. Germline V gene data show CDR1 as SGHNT and CDR2 as YYREEE (reference sequence). There are 17 residues in the CDR3. CDR3 nucleotides: TGTGCCAGCAGCTTGGGTATTAGCGGAACGGGTGCCTACGAGCAGTACTTC. This encodes CASSLGISGTGAYEQYF.

V and J are TRBV18 and TRBJ1-3, with D possibly being TRBD1 (6 bases). Germline V gene lookup returns CDR1 KGHSH and CDR2 LQKENI. Trimming took 3 bases from V and 1 from J, leaving 10 bases between them. There are 15 residues in the CDR3. In DNA, the CDR3 is TGTGCCAGCTCACCGGACAGCACATCTGGAAACACCATATATTTT. Translation gives CASSPDSTSGNTIYF. The full variable domain, rest sourced from reference TRBV18 and TRBJ1-3, is NAGVMQNPRHLVRRRGQEARLRCSPMKGHSHVYWYRQLPEEGLKFMVYLQKENIIDESGMPKERFSAEFPKEGPSILRIQQVVRGDSAAYFCASSPDSTSGNTIYFGEGSWLTVV.

This clonotype was counted ten times or more. The rearrangement links TRBV6-5 to TRBJ2-7; a possible D gene is TRBD1 (5 bases). Germline CDR1 MNHEY, CDR2 SVGAGI. V lost 2 bases, J lost 4 bases, and 9 bases lay in between. There are 13 residues in the CDR3. The DNA for the CDR3 is TGTGCCAGCAGTTACACCACAGGATACGAGCAGTACTTC. Encoded protein: CASSYTTGYEQYF.

This clonotype was seen many times. The gene calls are TRBV18 and TRBJ2-7; 8 bases are shared with TRBD2. The CDR3 runs 15 residues. Trimming removed 4 bases from V and 5 bases from J; junction bases left unmatched: 10. Germline loops: CDR1 KGHSH, CDR2 LQKENI. CDR3 nucleotide sequence: TGTGCCAGCTCACTAGCGGGGCGGGGGAGCGACGAGCAGTACTTC. It is translated as CASSLAGRGSDEQYF.

In this sample, this clonotype turned up many times. The chain links TRBV27 to TRBJ1-1; TRBD1 agrees at 9 bases. From germline, CDR1 is MNHEY and CDR2 SMNVEV (reference sequence). The CDR3 runs 16 residues. Germline trimming cut 8 bases from V and 5 bases from J; bases unmatched to any gene: 15. In DNA, the CDR3 is TGTGCCAGCGGATCGAGGGACAGGGTTTCGGAAACTGAAGCTTTCTTT. Amino acid sequence: CASGSRDRVSETEAFF.

This clonotype was found many times. The chain links TRBV12-3 or TRBV12-4 to TRBJ2-3; unclear D gene. Trimming cost V 6 bases and J 4 bases, with 11 bases left between them. This CDR3 is 13 amino acids long. The CDR3 here is CASSLVAADTQYF. CDR3 nucleotide sequence: TGTGCCAGCAGCTTGGTGGCCGCAGATACGCAGTATTTT.

This clonotype was seen at least ten times. The chain is built from TRBV27 and TRBJ2-3; 8 positions match TRBD2. CDR1 and CDR2 (germline): MNHEY, SMNVEV (reference sequence). The CDR3 sequence is 15 residues long. The V segment lost 8 bases and the J segment 0 bases; nucleotides outside the gene matches: 7. CDR3 amino acids: CASLSGDASTDTQYF. The CDR3, as DNA: TGTGCCAGCCTTAGCGGGGACGCTAGCACAGATACGCAGTATTTT.

This clonotype appeared a few times. The chain uses TRBV11-2 and TRBJ2-3, with a weak D call TRBD2 (6 bases). This CDR3 has 17 residues. Between the trimmed V and J ends, which lost 1 base and 0 bases, there was a span of 14 bases. CDR1 SGHAT and CDR2 FQNNGV come from the germline V gene. CDR3 region: CASSLAPRLVSTDTQYF. The DNA of the CDR3 is TGTGCCAGCAGCTTAGCCCCTAGACTAGTCAGCACAGATACGCAGTATTTT.

This clonotype appeared many times. The chain employs TRBV13 and TRBJ2-7; TRBD2 aligns across 8 bases. The CDR3 loop spans 14 amino acids. Germline assignment: CDR1 PRHDT and CDR2 FYEKMQ (reference sequence). Unmatched junction bases numbered 3, after V lost 5 bases and J lost 0 bases. This CDR3 is CASSPLAVSYEQYF. CDR3 coding DNA: TGTGCCAGCAGCCCACTAGCGGTCTCCTACGAGCAGTACTTC.

This clonotype was seen repeatedly, ten times or more. This chain connects TRBV28 to TRBJ2-1; 8 bases agree with TRBD2. The CDR3 spans 13 residues. J was trimmed by 10 bases and V by 5 bases; bases with no gene match: 7. Germline CDR1 reads MDHEN; CDR2 reads SYDVKM. The CDR3 spells CASSILAGNEQFF. The DNA for the CDR3 is TGTGCCAGCAGTATTCTAGCGGGTAACGAGCAGTTCTTC.

This clonotype was recorded many times. This chain connects TRBV27 to TRBJ1-1; D is unresolved. The CDR3 has 13 amino acids. Germline CDR1 and CDR2: MNHEY and SMNVEV (reference sequence). Trimming stripped 5 bases from V and 4 bases from J, with 11 bases between. The CDR3 region is CASSLNKPTEAFF. The CDR3 region has the DNA TGTGCCAGCAGTCTTAACAAGCCCACTGAAGCTTTCTTT.

This clonotype came up a few times. This rearrangement joins TRBV20-1 to TRBJ2-3; no clear D gene. CDR1 and CDR2 from the germline V gene are DFQATT and SNEGSKA (reference sequence). The CDR3 runs 16 residues. V lost 1 base to trimming and J lost 1 base, with 15 bases between them. CDR3 bases: TGCAGTGCTAGAGTTCCCGCAACCCTGGGCACAGATACGCAGTATTTT. This codes for CSARVPATLGTDTQYF.

In this sample, this clonotype turned up many times. This chain connects TRBV6-6 to TRBJ1-5; TRBD1 agrees at 7 bases. Losses at the gene ends were 2 bases for V and 1 base for J; bases not matched to a gene: 14. Germline-derived CDR1 and CDR2 are MNHNY and SVGAGI (reference sequence). The CDR3 consists of 19 residues. This CDR3 reads CASSYPRDSVTLSNQPQHF. The CDR3 nucleotides read TGTGCCAGCAGTTACCCTAGGGACAGCGTAACTTTGAGCAATCAGCCCCAGCATTTT.

This clonotype appeared a single time. Being one base from a much bigger clone, this may be a read error. The DNA is omitted, as the CDR3 cannot be located on it reliably, and the CDR3 follows TCRdb's listing. The genes are TRBV28 and TRBJ2-7; the tabulated D call, TRBD1, remains unverified against the DNA. The CDR3 comprises 15 residues, both ends counted. The germline V gene has CDR1 MDHEN and CDR2 SYDVKM. CDR3 residues: CASSFVGTGADERYF.

This clonotype was seen ten or more times. This chain connects TRBV6-1 to TRBJ2-1; D remains ambiguous. Germline V CDR1 and CDR2: MNHNS, SASEGT. V dropped 3 bases and J dropped 7 bases, with 10 bases sitting between them. The CDR3 has 13 amino acids. CDR3 amino acids: CASSDASRNEQFF. Here the CDR3 DNA reads TGTGCCAGCAGTGACGCTAGTCGGAATGAGCAGTTCTTC.